This T cell receptor (beta chain) was recorded in a study of shared clonotypes between healthy human individuals. Per germline, CDR1 MDHEN and CDR2 SYDVKM. The ends lost 9 bases at V and 6 bases at J; junction bases unmatched: 8. The length of the CDR3 is 13 residues. In the original workflow: Without quality scores, immunoSEQ junctional reads could not be filtered like full-length reads. Only in-frame clones appear in the TCRdb table, and some are missing; sequencing was by immunoSEQ multiplex PCR. That table furnishes V, J and clone size, whereas the DNA furnished D and trimming. The data hold about 2.4 million clones, with just over 90% observed a single time.

The source material was naive CD4+ T cells sorted from blood. Subset specified: CD45RA+ positively selected. The TCR originated in a man younger than 35 in good health. The chain uses TRBV28 and TRBJ2-1; 7 nucleotides match TRBD1. CDR3 DNA sequence: TGTGCCAGTACGGACAGGTTCCCCAATGAGCAGTTCTTC. Translation gives CASTDRFPNEQFF.